The entry below gives a single TCR beta chain sequence along with its context. The sample comes from a study of technical replicates of blood from a handful of donors. Sequencing used immunoSEQ multiplex PCR; TCRdb keeps in-frame clones, though not all of them. The sample shows around 80,000 clones, 89% of them seen only once. The V segment lost 5 bases and the J segment 4 bases; nucleotides outside the gene matches: 8. CDR3 length equals 16 residues. Germline CDR1 is SGDLS and CDR2 is YYNGEE. Sequencing used T cells isolated from PBMCs. This rearrangement joins TRBV9 to TRBJ2-2; 10 bases are a match to TRBD2. This receptor was taken from a human donor in good health. Here the CDR3 reads CASSRHEREGTGELFF. In nucleotides, the CDR3 is TGTGCCAGCAGTCGGCACGAGCGGGAGGGCACCGGGGAGCTGTTTTTT.